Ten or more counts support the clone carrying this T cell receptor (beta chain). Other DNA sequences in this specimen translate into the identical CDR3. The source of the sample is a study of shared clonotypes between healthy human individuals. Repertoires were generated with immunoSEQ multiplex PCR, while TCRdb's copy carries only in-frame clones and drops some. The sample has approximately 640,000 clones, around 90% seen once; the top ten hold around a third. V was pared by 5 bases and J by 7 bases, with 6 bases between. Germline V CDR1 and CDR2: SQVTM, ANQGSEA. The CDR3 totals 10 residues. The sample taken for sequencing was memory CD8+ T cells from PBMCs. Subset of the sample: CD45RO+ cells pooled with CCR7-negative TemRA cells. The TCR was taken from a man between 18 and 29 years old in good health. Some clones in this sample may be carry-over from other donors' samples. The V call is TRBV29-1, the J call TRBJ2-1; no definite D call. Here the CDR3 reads CSVTSNEQFF. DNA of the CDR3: TGCAGCGTTACTTCAAATGAGCAGTTCTTC.